The sequence of this TCR beta chain was determined in a study of cytomegalovirus exposure and HLA in healthy donors. About the study: The approximately 120 validation repertoires used the same platform as the roughly 620 first-cohort repertoires, a later analysis reported. Overall study findings and caveats: The authors enumerated over 150 TCR beta chains as linked to cytomegalovirus. In vitro work confirmed that a few CMV-associated chains recognize CMV antigens.

This clone was detected once. Its antigen is currently unknown. While the first cohort had 600 to 850 subjects, the donors belonged to the separate validation cohort of about 120 subjects. The repertoire was sequenced with immunoSEQ multiplex PCR; TCRdb's copy has only in-frame clones and lacks some. Among over 200,000 clones, 80% to 90% were seen once, and the ten largest hold over 2.5%. J was trimmed by 4 bases and V by 4 bases; bases with no gene match: 17. The germline V gene has CDR1 SGHKS and CDR2 YYEKEE (reference sequence). This CDR3 is built from 17 residues. Sequenced input: PBMCs. The sequence came from a woman younger than 30 in good health and CMV-seronegative. The rearrangement links TRBV5-5 to TRBJ2-7, with 7 bases fitting TRBD1. CDR3 coding DNA: TGTGCCAGCAGCAACTACAGGGGTCCCAATCGTCGGTACGAGCAGTACTTC. It translates to CASSNYRGPNRRYEQYF.